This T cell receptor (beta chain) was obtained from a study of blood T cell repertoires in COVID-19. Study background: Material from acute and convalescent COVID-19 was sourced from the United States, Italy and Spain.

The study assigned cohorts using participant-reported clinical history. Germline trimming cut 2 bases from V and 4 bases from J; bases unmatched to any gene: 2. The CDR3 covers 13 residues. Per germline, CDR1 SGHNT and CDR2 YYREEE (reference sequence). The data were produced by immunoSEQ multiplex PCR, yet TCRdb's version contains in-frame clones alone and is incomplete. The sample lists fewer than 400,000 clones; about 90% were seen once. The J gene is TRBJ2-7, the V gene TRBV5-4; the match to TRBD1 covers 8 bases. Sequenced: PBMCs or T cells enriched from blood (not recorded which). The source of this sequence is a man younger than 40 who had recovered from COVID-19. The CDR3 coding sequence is TGTGCCAGCAGCTTAGACAGGGGATACGAGCAGTACTTC. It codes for CASSLDRGYEQYF.